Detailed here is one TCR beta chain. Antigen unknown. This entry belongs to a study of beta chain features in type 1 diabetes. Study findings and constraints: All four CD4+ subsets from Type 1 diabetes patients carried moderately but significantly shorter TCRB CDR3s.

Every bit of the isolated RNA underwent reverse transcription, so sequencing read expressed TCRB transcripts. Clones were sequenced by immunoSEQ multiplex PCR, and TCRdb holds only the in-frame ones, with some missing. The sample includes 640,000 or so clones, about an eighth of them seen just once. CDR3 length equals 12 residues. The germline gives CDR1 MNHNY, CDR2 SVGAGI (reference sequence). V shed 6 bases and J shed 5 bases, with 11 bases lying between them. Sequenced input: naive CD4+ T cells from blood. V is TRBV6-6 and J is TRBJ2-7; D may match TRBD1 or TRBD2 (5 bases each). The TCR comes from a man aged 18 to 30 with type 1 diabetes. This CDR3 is CASSQGPNEQYF. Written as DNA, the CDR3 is TGTGCCAGCAGCCAGGGACCCAACGAGCAGTACTTC.